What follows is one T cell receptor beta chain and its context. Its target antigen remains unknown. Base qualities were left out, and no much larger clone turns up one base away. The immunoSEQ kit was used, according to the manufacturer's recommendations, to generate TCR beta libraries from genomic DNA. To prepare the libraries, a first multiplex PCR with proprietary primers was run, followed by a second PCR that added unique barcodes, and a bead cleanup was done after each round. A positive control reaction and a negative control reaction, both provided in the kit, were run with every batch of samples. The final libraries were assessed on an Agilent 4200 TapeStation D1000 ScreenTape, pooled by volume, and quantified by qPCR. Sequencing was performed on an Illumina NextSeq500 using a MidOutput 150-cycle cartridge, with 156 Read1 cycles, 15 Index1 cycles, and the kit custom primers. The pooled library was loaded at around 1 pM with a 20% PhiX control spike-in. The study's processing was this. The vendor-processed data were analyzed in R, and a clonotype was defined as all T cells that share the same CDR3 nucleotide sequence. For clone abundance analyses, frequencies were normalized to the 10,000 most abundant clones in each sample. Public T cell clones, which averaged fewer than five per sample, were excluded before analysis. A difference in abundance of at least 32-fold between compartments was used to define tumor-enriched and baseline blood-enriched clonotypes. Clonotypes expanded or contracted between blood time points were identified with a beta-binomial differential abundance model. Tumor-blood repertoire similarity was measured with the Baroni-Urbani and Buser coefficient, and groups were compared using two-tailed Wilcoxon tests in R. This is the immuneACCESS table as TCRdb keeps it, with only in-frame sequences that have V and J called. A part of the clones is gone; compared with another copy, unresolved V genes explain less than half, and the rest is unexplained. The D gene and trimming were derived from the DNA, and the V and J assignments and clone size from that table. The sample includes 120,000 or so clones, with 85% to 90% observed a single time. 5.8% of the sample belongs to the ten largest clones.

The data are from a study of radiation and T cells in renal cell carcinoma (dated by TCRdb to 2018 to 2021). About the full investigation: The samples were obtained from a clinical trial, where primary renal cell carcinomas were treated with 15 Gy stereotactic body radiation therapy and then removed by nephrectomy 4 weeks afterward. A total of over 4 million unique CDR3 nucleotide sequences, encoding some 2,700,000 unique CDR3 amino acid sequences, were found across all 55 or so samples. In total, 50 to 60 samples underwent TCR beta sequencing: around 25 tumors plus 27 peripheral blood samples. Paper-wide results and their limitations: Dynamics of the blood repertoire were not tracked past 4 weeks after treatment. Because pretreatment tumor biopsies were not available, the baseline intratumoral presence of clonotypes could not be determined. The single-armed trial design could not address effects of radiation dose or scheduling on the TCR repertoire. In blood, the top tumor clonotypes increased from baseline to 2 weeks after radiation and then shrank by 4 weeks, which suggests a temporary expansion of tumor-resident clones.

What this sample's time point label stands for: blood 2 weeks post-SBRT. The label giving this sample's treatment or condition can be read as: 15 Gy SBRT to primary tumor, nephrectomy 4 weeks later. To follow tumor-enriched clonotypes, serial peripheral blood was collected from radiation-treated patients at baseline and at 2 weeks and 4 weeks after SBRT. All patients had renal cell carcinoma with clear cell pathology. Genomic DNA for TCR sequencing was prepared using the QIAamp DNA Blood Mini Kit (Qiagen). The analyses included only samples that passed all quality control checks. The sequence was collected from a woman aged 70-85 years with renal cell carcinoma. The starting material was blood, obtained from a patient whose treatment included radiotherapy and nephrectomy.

The CDR3 region: CASRGDRSSTDTQYF. The DNA is as follows: TGTGCCAGCAGGGGCGACAGGTCTAGCACAGATACGCAGTATTTT. The V and J genes are TRBV28 and TRBJ2-3; possibly the D gene is TRBD1, per 6 matching bases. Counted from cysteine to phenylalanine, this CDR3 has 15 amino acids. The CDR3 DNA has 45 bases and is translated from base 1. In the germline V gene, CDR1 corresponds to MDHEN and CDR2 to SYDVKM. V is shortened by 6 bases, J by 0 bases, and the region joining them spans 13 bases.